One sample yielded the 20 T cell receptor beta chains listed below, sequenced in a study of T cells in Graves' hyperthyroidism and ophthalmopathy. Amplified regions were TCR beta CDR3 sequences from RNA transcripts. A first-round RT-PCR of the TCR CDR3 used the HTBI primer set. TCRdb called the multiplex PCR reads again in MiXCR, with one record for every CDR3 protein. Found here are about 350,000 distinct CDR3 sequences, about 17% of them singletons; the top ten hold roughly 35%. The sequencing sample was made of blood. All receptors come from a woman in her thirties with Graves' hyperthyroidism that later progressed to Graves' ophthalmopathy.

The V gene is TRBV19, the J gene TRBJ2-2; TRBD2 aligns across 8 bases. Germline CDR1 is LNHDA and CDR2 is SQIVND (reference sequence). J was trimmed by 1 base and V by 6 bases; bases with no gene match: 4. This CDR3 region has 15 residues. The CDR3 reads CASRKSGGNTGELFF. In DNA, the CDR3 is TGTGCCAGTAGGAAGAGCGGGGGGAACACCGGGGAGCTGTTTTTT.

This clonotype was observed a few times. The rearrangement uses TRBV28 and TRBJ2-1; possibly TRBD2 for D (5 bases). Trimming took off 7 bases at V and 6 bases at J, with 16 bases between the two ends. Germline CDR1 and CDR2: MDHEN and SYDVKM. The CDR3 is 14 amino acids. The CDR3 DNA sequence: TGTGCCAGCACCCCACGGGGTATATCCAATGAGCAGTTCTTC. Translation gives CASTPRGISNEQFF. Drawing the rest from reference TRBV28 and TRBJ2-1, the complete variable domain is DVKVTQSSRYLVKRTGEKVFLECVQDMDHENMFWYRQDPGLGLRLIYFSYDVKMKEKGDIPEGYSVSREKKERFSLILESASTNQTSMYLCASTPRGISNEQFFGPGTRLTVL.

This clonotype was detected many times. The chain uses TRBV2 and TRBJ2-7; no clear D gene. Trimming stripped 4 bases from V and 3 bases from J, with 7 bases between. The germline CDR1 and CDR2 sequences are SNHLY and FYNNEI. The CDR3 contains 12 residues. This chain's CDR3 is CASSASVYEQYF. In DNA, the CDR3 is TGTGCCAGCAGTGCGTCAGTCTACGAGCAGTACTTC.

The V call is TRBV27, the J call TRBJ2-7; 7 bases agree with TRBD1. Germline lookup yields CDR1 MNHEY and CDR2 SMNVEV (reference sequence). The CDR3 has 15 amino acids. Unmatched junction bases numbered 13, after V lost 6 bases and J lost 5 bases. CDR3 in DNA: TGTGCCAGCAGCCCCCTCTCCGACAGGGACCACGAGCAGTACTTC. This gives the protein CASSPLSDRDHEQYF.

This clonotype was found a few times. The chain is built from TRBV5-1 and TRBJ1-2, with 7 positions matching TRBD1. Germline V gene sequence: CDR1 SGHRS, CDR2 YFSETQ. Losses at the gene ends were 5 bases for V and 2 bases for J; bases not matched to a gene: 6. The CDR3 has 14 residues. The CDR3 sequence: CASSHQGGNYGYTF. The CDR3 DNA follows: TGCGCCAGCAGTCACCAGGGGGGGAACTATGGCTACACCTTC. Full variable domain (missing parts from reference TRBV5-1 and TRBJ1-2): KAGVTQTPRYLIKTRGQQVTLSCSPISGHRSVSWYQQTPGQGLQFLFEYFSETQRNKGNFPGRFSGRQFSNSRSEMNVSTLELGDSALYLCASSHQGGNYGYTFGSGTRLTVV.

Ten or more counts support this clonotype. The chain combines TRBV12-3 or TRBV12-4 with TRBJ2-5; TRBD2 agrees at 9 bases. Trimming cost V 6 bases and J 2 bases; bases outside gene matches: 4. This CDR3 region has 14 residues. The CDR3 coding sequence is TGTGCCAGCAGCTTGGGACTAGCACAAGAGACCCAGTACTTC. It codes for CASSLGLAQETQYF.

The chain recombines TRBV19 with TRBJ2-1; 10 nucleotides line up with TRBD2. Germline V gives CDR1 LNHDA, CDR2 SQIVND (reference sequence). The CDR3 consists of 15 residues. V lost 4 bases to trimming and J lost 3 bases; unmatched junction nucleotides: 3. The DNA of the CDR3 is TGTGCCAGTAGTAGGGGACTAGCGATCTACAATGAGCAGTTCTTC. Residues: CASSRGLAIYNEQFF. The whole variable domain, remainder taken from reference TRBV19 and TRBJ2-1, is DGGITQSPKYLFRKEGQNVTLSCEQNLNHDAMYWYRQDPGQGLRLIYYSQIVNDFQKGDIAEGYSVSREKKESFPLTVTSAQKNPTAFYLCASSRGLAIYNEQFFGPGTRLTVL.

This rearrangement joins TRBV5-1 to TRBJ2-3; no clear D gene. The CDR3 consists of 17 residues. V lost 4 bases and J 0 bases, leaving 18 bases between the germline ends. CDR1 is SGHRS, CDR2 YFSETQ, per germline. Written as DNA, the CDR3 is TGCGCCAGCAGCACCAGGACCCCGACAACAAGCACAGATACGCAGTATTTT. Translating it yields CASSTRTPTTSTDTQYF.

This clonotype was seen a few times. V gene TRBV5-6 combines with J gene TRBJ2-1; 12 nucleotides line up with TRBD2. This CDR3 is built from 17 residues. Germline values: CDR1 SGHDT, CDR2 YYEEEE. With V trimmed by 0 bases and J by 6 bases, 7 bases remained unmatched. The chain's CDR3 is CASSLAVTSGSTNEQFF. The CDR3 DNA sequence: TGTGCCAGCAGCTTGGCTGTGACTAGCGGGAGTACCAATGAGCAGTTCTTC.

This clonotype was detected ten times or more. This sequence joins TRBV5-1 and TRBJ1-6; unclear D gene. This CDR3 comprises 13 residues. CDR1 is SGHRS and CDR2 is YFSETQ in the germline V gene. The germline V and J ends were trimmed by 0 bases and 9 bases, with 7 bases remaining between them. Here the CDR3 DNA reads TGCGCCAGCAGCTTGGCCGGGCTTTCACCCCTCCACTTT. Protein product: CASSLAGLSPLHF.

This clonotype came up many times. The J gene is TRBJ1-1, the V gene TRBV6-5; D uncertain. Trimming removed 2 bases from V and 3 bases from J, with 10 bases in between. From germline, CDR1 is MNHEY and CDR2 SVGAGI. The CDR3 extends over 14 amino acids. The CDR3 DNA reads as TGTGCCAGCAGTTACAGGGTACCCGACACTGAAGCTTTCTTT. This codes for CASSYRVPDTEAFF.

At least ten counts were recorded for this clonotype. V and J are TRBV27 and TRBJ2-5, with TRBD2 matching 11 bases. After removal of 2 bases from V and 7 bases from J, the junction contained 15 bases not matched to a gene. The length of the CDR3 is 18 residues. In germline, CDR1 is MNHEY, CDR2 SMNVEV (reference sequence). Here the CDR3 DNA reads TGTGCCAGCAGTTTAATGTCCGGGACTAGCGGCCCCATCGGGACCCAGTACTTC. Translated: CASSLMSGTSGPIGTQYF.

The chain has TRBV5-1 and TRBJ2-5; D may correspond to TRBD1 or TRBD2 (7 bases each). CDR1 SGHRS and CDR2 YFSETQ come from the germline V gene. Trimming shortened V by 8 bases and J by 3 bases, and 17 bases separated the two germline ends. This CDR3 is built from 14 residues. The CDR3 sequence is CASRLGGGEETQYF. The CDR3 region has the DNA TGCGCCAGTAGACTGGGAGGGGGCGAAGAGACCCAGTACTTC.

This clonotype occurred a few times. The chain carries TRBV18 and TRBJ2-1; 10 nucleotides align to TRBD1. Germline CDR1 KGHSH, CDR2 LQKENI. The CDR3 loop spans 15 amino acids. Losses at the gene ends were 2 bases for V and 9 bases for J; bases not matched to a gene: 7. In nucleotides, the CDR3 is TGTGCCAGCTCACCAACCCGGGACAGGGGAAGTGAGCAGTTCTTC. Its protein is CASSPTRDRGSEQFF.

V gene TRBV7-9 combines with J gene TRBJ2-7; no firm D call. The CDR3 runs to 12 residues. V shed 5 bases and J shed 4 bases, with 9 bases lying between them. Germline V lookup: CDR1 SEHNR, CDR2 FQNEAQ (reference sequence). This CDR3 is CASSDTQYEQYF. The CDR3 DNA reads TGTGCCAGCAGCGACACACAGTACGAGCAGTACTTC.

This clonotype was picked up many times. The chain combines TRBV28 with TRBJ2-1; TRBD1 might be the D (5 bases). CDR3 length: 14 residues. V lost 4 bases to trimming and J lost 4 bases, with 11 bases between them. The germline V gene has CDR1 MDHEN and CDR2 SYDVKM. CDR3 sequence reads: CASSSGNEYNEQFF. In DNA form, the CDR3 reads TGTGCCAGCAGTTCAGGGAACGAATACAATGAGCAGTTCTTC.

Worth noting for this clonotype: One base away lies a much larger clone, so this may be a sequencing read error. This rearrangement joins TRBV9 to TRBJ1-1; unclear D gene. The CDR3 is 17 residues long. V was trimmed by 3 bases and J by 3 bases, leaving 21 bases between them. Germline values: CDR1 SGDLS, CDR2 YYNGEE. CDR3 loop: CASSANRHGTRHTEAFF. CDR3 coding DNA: TGTGCCAGCAGCGCCAACAGACATGGAACCCGACACACTGAAGCTTTCTTT.

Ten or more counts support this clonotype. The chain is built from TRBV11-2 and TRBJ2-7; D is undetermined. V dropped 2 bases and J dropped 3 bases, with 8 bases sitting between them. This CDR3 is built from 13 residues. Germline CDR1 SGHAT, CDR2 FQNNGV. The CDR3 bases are TGTGCCAGCAGCTTAAGGGTAGTCTACGAGCAGTACTTC. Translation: CASSLRVVYEQYF.

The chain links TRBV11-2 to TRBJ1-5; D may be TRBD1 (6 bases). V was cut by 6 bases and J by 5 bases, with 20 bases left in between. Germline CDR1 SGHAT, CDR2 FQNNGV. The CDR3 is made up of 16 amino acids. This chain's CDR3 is CASSRNRDMSDQPQHF. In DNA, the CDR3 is TGTGCCAGCAGTCGTAACAGGGATATGTCGGATCAGCCCCAGCATTTT.

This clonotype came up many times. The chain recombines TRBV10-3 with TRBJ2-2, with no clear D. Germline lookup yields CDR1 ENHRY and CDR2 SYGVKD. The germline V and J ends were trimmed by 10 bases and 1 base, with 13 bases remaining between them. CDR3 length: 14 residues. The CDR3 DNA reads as TGTGCCACCCACACCCAAGGGAACACCGGGGAGCTGTTTTTT. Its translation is CATHTQGNTGELFF.